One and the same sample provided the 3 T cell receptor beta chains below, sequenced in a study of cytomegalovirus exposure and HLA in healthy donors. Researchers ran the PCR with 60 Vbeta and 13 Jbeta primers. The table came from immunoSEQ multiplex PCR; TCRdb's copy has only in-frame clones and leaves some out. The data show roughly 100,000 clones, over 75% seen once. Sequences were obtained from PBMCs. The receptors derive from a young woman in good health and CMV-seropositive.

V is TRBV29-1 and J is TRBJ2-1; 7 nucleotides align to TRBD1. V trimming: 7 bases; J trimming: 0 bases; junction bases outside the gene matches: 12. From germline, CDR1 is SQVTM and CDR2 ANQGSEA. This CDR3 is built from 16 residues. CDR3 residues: CSGGQAPDSSYNEQFF. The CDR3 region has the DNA TGCAGCGGAGGACAGGCCCCGGATAGCTCCTACAATGAGCAGTTCTTC.

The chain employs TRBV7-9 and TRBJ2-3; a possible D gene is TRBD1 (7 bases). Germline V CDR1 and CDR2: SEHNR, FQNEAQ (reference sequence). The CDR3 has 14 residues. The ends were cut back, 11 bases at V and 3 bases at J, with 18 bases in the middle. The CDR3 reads CAFQGGTGTDTQYF. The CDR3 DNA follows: TGTGCCTTCCAGGGGGGAACCGGAACAGATACGCAGTATTTT.

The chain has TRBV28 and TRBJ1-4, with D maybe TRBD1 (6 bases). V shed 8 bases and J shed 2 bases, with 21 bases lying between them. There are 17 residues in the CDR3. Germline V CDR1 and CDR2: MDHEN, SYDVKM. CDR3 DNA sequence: TGTGCCAGCCGCCGAGGGAAAAGGGACACGACTAATGAAAAACTGTTTTTT. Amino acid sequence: CASRRGKRDTTNEKLFF.